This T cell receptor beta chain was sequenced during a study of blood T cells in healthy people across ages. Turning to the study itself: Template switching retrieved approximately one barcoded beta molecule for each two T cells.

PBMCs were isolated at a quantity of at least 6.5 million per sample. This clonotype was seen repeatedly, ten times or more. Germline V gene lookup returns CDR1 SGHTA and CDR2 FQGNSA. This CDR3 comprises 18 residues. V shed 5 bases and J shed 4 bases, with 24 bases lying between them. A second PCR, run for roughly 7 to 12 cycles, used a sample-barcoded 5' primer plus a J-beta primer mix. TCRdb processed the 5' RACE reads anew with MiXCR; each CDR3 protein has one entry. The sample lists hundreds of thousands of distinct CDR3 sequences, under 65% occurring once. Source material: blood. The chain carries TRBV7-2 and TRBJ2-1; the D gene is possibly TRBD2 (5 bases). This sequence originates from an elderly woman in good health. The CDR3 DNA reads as TGTGCCAGCAGCCAAAGGTCGACTACCGTGGTTATTTACAATGAGCAGTTCTTC. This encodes CASSQRSTTVVIYNEQFF.